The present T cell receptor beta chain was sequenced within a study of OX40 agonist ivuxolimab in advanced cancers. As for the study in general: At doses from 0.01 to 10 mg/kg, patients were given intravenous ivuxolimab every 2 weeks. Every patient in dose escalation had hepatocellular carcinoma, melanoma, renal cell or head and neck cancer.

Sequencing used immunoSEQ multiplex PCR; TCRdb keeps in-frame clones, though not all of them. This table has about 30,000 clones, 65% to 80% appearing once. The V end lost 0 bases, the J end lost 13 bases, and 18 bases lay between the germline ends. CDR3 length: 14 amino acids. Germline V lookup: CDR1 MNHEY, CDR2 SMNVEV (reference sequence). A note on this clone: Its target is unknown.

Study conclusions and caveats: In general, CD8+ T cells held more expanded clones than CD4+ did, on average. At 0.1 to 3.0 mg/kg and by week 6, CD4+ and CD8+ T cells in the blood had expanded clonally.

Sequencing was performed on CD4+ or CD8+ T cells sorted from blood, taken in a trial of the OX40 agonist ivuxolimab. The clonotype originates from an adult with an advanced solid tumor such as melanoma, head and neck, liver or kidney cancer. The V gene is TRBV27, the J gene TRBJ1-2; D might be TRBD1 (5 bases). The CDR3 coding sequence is TGTGCCAGCAGTTTATCCCCTTACTCGGACATATCCACCTTC. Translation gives CASSLSPYSDISTF.